This T cell receptor beta chain comes out of a study of T cell repertoires in cytomegalovirus infection. About the research overall: Public TCR beta signature analysis indicated the presence of both CMV infection and matching HLA type.

Germline CDR1 and CDR2: SGHAT and FQNNGV. The CDR3 consists of 17 residues. On this clonotype: Antigen specificity is unknown. The junction does not match germline at one end; this may be a read error.

TCRdb re-called the reads with MiXCR, one entry per CDR3 protein. The sample contains about 700,000 distinct CDR3 sequences, roughly 33% of which appear only once. Study-level findings and limits: There were HLA-C-restricted CMV-specific TCR beta clonotypes dominating the ex vivo response. Cumulative frequency of public TCR beta families picked out carriers of CMV plus the relevant HLA.

The clonotype comes from a human donor in good health (CMV status not recorded). Some clones in this sample may be carry-over from other donors' samples. The chain employs TRBV11-2 and TRBJ1-4, with TRBD1 matching over 10 bases. This specimen was cultured PBMCs, taken from culture after CMV antigen stimulation. CDR3 sequence (DNA): TGTGCCAGCAACTTATCGGGGACAGGGGTCGCCAATGAAAAACTGTTTTTT. It specifies CASNLSGTGVANEKLFF.